Presented here are 2 T cell receptor beta chains from one specimen sequenced in a study of T cells in Graves' hyperthyroidism and ophthalmopathy. Amplification yielded TCR beta CDR3 regions, with RNA transcripts as the source. The primer set for the first-round RT-PCR of the TCR CDR3 was HTBI. TCRdb itself ran the multiplex PCR reads through MiXCR, one entry per CDR3 protein. Seen here are around 300,000 distinct CDR3 sequences, about an eighth observed once, and the top ten hold roughly 7.5%. Material for sequencing was blood. The receptors were gathered from a woman aged 30 to 39 with Graves' hyperthyroidism that later progressed to Graves' ophthalmopathy.

This clonotype was observed at least ten times. The chain has TRBV7-2 and TRBJ2-2, with D unresolved. CDR1 is SGHTA and CDR2 is FQGNSA in the germline V gene. V shed 7 bases and J shed 7 bases, with 16 bases lying between them. The CDR3 is 14 residues long. DNA for the CDR3: TGTGCCAGCATCCTTACCCTTGATGACGGGGAGCTGTTTTTT. This codes for CASILTLDDGELFF. The full variable domain, in which reference TRBV7-2 and TRBJ2-2 provide the parts outside the CDR3, is GAGVSQSPSNKVTEKGKDVELRCDPISGHTALYWYRQSLGQGLEFLIYFQGNSAPDKSGLPSDRFSAERTGGSVSTLTIQRTQQEDSAVYLCASILTLDDGELFFGEGSRLTVL.

This clonotype was picked up many times. The rearrangement uses TRBV15 and TRBJ2-3; no clear D. V lost 6 bases and J lost 3, with 10 bases in between. Germline V gene data show CDR1 as LNHNV and CDR2 as YYDKDF (reference sequence). The CDR3 length is 13 residues. CDR3 sequence reads: CATSVYGTDTQYF. Here the CDR3 DNA reads TGTGCCACCAGTGTCTACGGAACAGATACGCAGTATTTT.